This section outlines one TCR beta chain sequence together with its context. Random hexamers served to reverse transcribe about 0.5 to 1 ug RNA. Multiplex immunoSEQ PCR targeted 54 Vbeta and 13 Jbeta TCR beta segments. Using its own MiXCR run on the immunoSEQ multiplex PCR reads, TCRdb lists one record per CDR3 protein. The sample lists some 190,000 distinct CDR3 sequences; around 93% were seen once. TCR beta from blood CD8+ and CD4+ T cells was sequenced. TEMRA cells were FACS-enriched, and CD8+ and CD4+ T cells were isolated negatively. Trimming left V 0 bases short and J 8 bases short, with 7 bases between. CDR1 and CDR2 (germline): SQVTM, ANQGSEA. There are 11 residues in the CDR3. These data are taken from a study of CD8 T cells in Susac syndrome.

This chain uses TRBV29-1 with TRBJ1-2, with D uncertain. The source is a human donor in good health. The material sequenced was CD4+ T cells from PBMCs. In DNA form, the CDR3 reads TGCAGCGTTGAAGATTGGAGGGGCTACACCTTC. As protein: CSVEDWRGYTF.